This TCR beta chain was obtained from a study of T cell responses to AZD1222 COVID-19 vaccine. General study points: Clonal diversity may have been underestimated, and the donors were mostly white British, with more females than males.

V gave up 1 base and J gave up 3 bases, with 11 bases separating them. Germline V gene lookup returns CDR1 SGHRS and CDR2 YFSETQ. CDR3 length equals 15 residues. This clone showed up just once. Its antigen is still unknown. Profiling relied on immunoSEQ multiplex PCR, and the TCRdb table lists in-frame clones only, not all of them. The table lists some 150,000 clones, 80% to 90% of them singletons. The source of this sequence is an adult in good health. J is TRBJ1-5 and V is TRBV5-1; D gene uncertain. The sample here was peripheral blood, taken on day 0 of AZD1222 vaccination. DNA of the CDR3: TGCGCCAGCAGCTTGACCCCGGGAGCCAATCAGCCCCAGCATTTT. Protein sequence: CASSLTPGANQPQHF.